Below, 19 T cell receptor beta chains from the same sample are listed, as sequenced in a study of regulatory T cells in long-lasting Graves disease (dated by TCRdb to the early 2020s). The label giving this sample's time point can be read as: newly diagnosed GD, antithyroid drugs for less than 3 months. For both TCR sequencing and RNA sequencing, RNA was extracted from PBMCs using TRIzol. Library generation was performed with multiplex PCR. This sample was sequenced with an Illumina HiSeq 4000. CDR3 regions were amplified by Arm-PCR with iRepertoire HTBI primers to construct TCR beta libraries. Using fastp at Q25 and MiXCR, TCRdb reprocessed the public reads and kept productive beta chains. Rows with a matching CDR3 protein are joined into one entry that keeps the most common DNA and genes. In this sample the table shows about 470,000 distinct CDR3 sequences, under 15% of which occur a single time. About a sixth of the sample is in the top ten clones.

The same specimen was also included in a second study, on T cells in Graves' hyperthyroidism and ophthalmopathy.

The sequencing used peripheral blood mononuclear cells (PBMCs), collected at new diagnosis, from a patient treated with antithyroid drugs. These receptor sequences come from a woman in her twenties or thirties with Graves disease. Donor details come from another sample of the same person, matched by shared clones.

The chain has TRBV19 and TRBJ1-1; D remains ambiguous. The CDR3 extends over 13 amino acids. Trimming pared 8 bases from V and 0 bases from J, leaving 10 bases between. Germline loops: CDR1 LNHDA, CDR2 SQIVND (reference sequence). For the CDR3, the DNA is TGTGCCAGTGGTGGAGGGATGAACACTGAAGCTTTCTTT. Translated: CASGGGMNTEAFF.

This clonotype was picked up many times. The genes are TRBV27 and TRBJ2-3; D not certain. V was trimmed by 6 bases and J by 4 bases, leaving 14 bases between them. This CDR3 region has 14 residues. CDR1 and CDR2 (germline): MNHEY, SMNVEV (reference sequence). DNA of the CDR3: TGTGCCAGCAGCCCGATAGAAGGCGCAGATACGCAGTATTTT. Translation: CASSPIEGADTQYF.

This clonotype was detected a few times. V usage is TRBV7-9 and J usage is TRBJ2-1; no definite D call. CDR1 SEHNR and CDR2 FQNEAQ come from the germline V gene (reference sequence). The CDR3 totals 11 residues. V lost 7 bases and J lost 7, with 8 bases in between. CDR3 sequence: CASTGENEQFF. As DNA, the CDR3 is TGTGCCAGCACCGGAGAGAATGAGCAGTTCTTC.

A note on this clonotype: Being one base from a much bigger clone, this may be a read error. This sequence joins TRBV5-4 and TRBJ1-1; D is unclear. There are 16 residues in the CDR3. Germline V gene lookup returns CDR1 SGHNT and CDR2 YYREEE (reference sequence). CDR3 nucleotides: TGCGCCAGCAGCCCGCCGACCCGGAGTAAAAGGGCTGAAGCTTTCTTT. Protein sequence: CASSPPTRSKRAEAFF.

This clonotype was seen only a few times. The chain carries TRBV19 and TRBJ2-7; the D gene is possibly TRBD2 (5 bases). Trimming removed 5 bases from V and 2 bases from J, with 13 bases in between. In germline, CDR1 is LNHDA, CDR2 SQIVND (reference sequence). The CDR3 runs to 14 residues. The CDR3 sequence is CASSSRRSPYEQYF. Written as DNA, the CDR3 is TGTGCCAGTAGTTCCCGGAGGAGCCCCTACGAGCAGTACTTC. Variable domain in full (rest from reference TRBV19 and TRBJ2-7): DGGITQSPKYLFRKEGQNVTLSCEQNLNHDAMYWYRQDPGQGLRLIYYSQIVNDFQKGDIAEGYSVSREKKESFPLTVTSAQKNPTAFYLCASSSRRSPYEQYFGPGTRLTVT.

This clonotype appeared many times. The CDR3 DNA follows: TGTGCCAGCAGCTCCGACAGCCGATCATTCGAGCAGTACTTC. Its protein is CASSSDSRSFEQYF. The chain combines TRBV13 with TRBJ2-7, with a tentative D call TRBD1 (5 bases). Trimming took 4 bases from V and 6 from J, leaving 16 bases between them. Looked up from germline, CDR1 is PRHDT and CDR2 is FYEKMQ (reference sequence). There are 14 residues in the CDR3. The whole variable domain, filled in from reference TRBV13 and TRBJ2-7, reads AAGVIQSPRHLIKEKRETATLKCYPIPRHDTVYWYQQGPGQDPQFLISFYEKMQSDKGSIPDRFSAQQFSDYHSELNMSSLELGDSALYFCASSSDSRSFEQYFGPGTRLTVT.

This sequence joins TRBV12-3 or TRBV12-4 and TRBJ1-2, with D possibly TRBD1 on 6 matching bases. This CDR3 region has 14 residues. Trimming stripped 2 bases from V and 8 bases from J, with 15 bases between. The CDR3 spells CASSLRGAARGYTF. The CDR3 region has the DNA TGTGCCAGCAGTTTAAGGGGGGCAGCGCGCGGCTACACCTTC.

Many counts were recorded for this clonotype. This chain uses TRBV28 with TRBJ2-7, with D unclear. Germline lookup yields CDR1 MDHEN and CDR2 SYDVKM. The CDR3 runs to 11 residues. Trimming pared 7 bases from V and 6 bases from J, leaving 10 bases between. The CDR3 DNA is TGTGCCAGCACCAAAGGACGCGAGCAGTACTTC. Amino acids: CASTKGREQYF. Together with reference TRBV28 and TRBJ2-7, the CDR3 gives the full variable domain: DVKVTQSSRYLVKRTGEKVFLECVQDMDHENMFWYRQDPGLGLRLIYFSYDVKMKEKGDIPEGYSVSREKKERFSLILESASTNQTSMYLCASTKGREQYFGPGTRLTVT.

This clonotype was picked up a small number of times. V usage is TRBV24-1 and J usage is TRBJ2-1; tentatively, D is TRBD1 or TRBD2 (5 bases each). CDR3 length: 18 residues. The germline CDR1 and CDR2 sequences are KGHDR and SFDVKD. Trimming removed 2 bases from V and 0 bases from J, with 16 bases in between. The CDR3 DNA sequence: TGTGCCACCAGTGATTGGGACGGCACAGGCAGCTCCTACAATGAGCAGTTCTTC. It codes for CATSDWDGTGSSYNEQFF.

This clonotype was recorded many times. The chain uses TRBV20-1 and TRBJ2-7; possibly TRBD1 for D (5 bases). In germline, CDR1 is DFQATT, CDR2 SNEGSKA (reference sequence). CDR3 length: 14 amino acids. The DNA for the CDR3 is TGCAGCGCAAAAGGGGAAGCGAGCTCCTACGAGCAGTACTTC. As protein: CSAKGEASSYEQYF.

This clonotype was seen only once. This may stem from a read error, because a much larger clone lies one nucleotide away. The genes are TRBV9 and TRBJ2-7; TRBD2 aligns across 8 bases. The CDR3 length is 16 residues. The V gene's germline CDR1 is SGDLS and CDR2 YYNGEE. V gave up 0 bases and J gave up 2 bases; unmatched junction bases: 7. Written as DNA, the CDR3 is TGTGCCAGCAGCGTAGCTTTAACGGGAGGGCCCTACGAGCAGTACTTC. Translation gives CASSVALTGGPYEQYF.

This clonotype was picked up a small number of times. The chain uses TRBV7-3 and TRBJ2-1; 11 bases agree with TRBD2. The length of the CDR3 is 15 residues. Trimming took 5 bases from V and 6 from J; bases not matched to a gene: 6. The germline V gene encodes CDR1 SGHTA and CDR2 FQGTGA. CDR3 nucleotides: TGTGCCAGCAGCCTGGGACTAGCGGTTATCAATGAGCAGTTCTTC. Its translation: CASSLGLAVINEQFF.

This clonotype was counted at least ten times. The chain couples TRBV24-1 to TRBJ2-3; D uncertain. The germline V gene has CDR1 KGHDR and CDR2 SFDVKD. CDR3 length: 15 amino acids. The V end was cut by 5 bases, the J end by 6 bases, with 17 bases between. The CDR3 sequence: CATSATGASLDTQYF. The CDR3 nucleotides are TGTGCCACCAGTGCCACGGGTGCTTCGTTGGATACGCAGTATTTT.

Ten or more counts support this clonotype. The chain is built from TRBV6-2 or TRBV6-3 and TRBJ2-1, with 11 bases identical to TRBD2. The V gene end was trimmed by 6 bases and the J gene end by 3 bases; junction bases not matched to a gene: 4. The germline CDR1 and CDR2 sequences are MNHEY and SVGEGT. The CDR3 is 15 amino acids. CDR3 loop: CASRTGTSGYNEQFF. CDR3 in DNA: TGTGCCAGCAGGACCGGGACTAGCGGCTACAATGAGCAGTTCTTC.

The chain links TRBV27 to TRBJ2-3, with TRBD2 matching 8 bases. After removal of 6 bases from V and 0 bases from J, the junction contained 5 bases not matched to a gene. The CDR3 is made up of 15 amino acids. Germline-derived CDR1 and CDR2 are MNHEY and SMNVEV (reference sequence). This CDR3 reads CASSRGGLSTDTQYF. CDR3 nucleotides: TGTGCCAGCAGCCGGGGGGGCCTCAGCACAGATACGCAGTATTTT.

The gene calls are TRBV7-8 and TRBJ2-7; 7 nucleotides agree with TRBD1. The CDR3 is made up of 12 amino acids. Germline-derived CDR1 and CDR2 are SGHVS and FQNEAQ. The ends lost 4 bases at V and 6 bases at J; junction bases unmatched: 3. The DNA for the CDR3 is TGTGCCAGCAGCTCGAACAGGGGCGAGCAGTACTTC. Its protein is CASSSNRGEQYF.

Concerning this clonotype itself: A much more abundant neighbour one base away suggests this may be a read error. In DNA, the CDR3 is TGTGCCAGCACCAATTGGGGGACAGGGTCCTACGAGCAGTACTTC. Translating gives CASTNWGTGSYEQYF. The chain employs TRBV7-6 and TRBJ2-7; TRBD1 aligns across 9 bases. Germline V gives CDR1 SGHVS, CDR2 FNYEAQ. After removal of 7 bases from V and 1 base from J, the junction contained 8 bases not matched to a gene. The CDR3 is 15 residues long.

Comment on this clonotype: This may be a read error: a much more frequent sequence differs by one nucleotide. The chain uses TRBV6-2 or TRBV6-3 and TRBJ2-7, with 8 bases lining up with TRBD1. Unmatched junction bases numbered 8, after V lost 6 bases and J lost 7 bases. Germline CDR1 MNHEY, CDR2 SVGEGT. The CDR3 is 13 amino acids. CDR3 bases: TGTGCCAGCAGCTTCAGGGGGCAAATAGAGCAGTACTTC. As protein: CASSFRGQIEQYF.

This clonotype was picked up many times. The genes are TRBV11-3 and TRBJ2-5; TRBD1 might be the D (5 bases). The germline V gene has CDR1 SGHNT and CDR2 YENEEA. The CDR3 is 14 residues long. V lost 3 bases, J lost 4 bases, and 12 bases lay in between. The CDR3 DNA follows: TGTGCCAGCAGCTTCTTCCAGGGTGGAGAGACCCAGTACTTC. Its translation: CASSFFQGGETQYF.